The sequence of this T cell receptor beta chain was determined in a study of PD-1 blockade in classical Hodgkin lymphoma. General observations from the study: Possible causes of repertoire differences, disease activity or prior therapy, remain undefined. Newly diagnosed patients were reported to start with lower TCR diversity than healthy donors.

The CDR3 has 17 amino acids. Described time point: newly diagnosed, previously untreated cHL patient sample. Isolation of CD8+ T cells from thawed PBMCs used magnetic negative selection. Untreated, newly diagnosed classical Hodgkin lymphoma PBMCs were comparators. This clone was recorded once. Its antigen is currently unknown. TCRdb keeps only in-frame clones here, not all; method: immunoSEQ multiplex PCR. The sample gives roughly 10,000 clones, approximately 90% of which show up once; 14% to 15% is in the top ten. This sequence was found in a human donor with classical Hodgkin lymphoma. The sequenced sample was CD8+ T cells from blood. The chain employs TRBV12-2 and TRBJ2-1; the table gives TRBD2 as D, unverified against the DNA. TRBV12-2 is tagged as a pseudogene. As DNA, the CDR3 is TGTGCAAGTCGCTTTAGCGGCCTAGCGGGGGGGCCCCATGAGCAGTTCTTC. This gives the protein CASRFSGLAGGPHEQFF.